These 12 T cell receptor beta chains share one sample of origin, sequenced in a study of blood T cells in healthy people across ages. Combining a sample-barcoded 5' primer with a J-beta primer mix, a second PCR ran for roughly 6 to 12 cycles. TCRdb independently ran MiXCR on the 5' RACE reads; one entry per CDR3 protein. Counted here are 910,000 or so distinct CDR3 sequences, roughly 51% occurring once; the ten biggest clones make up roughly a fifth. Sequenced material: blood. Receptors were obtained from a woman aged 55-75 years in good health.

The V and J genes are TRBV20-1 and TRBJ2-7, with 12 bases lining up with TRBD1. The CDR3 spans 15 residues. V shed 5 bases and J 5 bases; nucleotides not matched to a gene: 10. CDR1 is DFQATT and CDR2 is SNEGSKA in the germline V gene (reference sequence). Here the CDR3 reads CSASGQGAVVHEQYF. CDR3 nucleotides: TGCAGTGCTTCGGGACAGGGGGCGGTTGTTCACGAGCAGTACTTC.

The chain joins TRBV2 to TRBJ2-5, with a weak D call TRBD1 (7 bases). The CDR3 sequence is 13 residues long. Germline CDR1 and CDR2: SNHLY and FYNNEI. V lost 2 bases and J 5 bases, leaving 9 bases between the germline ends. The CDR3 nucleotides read TGTGCCAGCAGTGAACAGGGGGGCGAGACCCAGTACTTC. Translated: CASSEQGGETQYF.

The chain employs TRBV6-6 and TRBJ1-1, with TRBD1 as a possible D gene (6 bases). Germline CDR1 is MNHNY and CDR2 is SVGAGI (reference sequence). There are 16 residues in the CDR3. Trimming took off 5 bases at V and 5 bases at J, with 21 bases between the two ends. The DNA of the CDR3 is TGTGCCAGCAGTGTTCGATCGGGGGGCGAGCGGACTGAAGCTTTCTTT. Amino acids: CASSVRSGGERTEAFF.

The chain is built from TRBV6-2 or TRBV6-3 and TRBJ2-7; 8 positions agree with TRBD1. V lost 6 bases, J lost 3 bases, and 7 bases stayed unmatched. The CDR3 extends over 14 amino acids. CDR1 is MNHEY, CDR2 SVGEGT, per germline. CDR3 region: CASRPGQEIYEQYF. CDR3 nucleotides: TGTGCCAGCAGACCGGGACAGGAGATCTACGAGCAGTACTTC.

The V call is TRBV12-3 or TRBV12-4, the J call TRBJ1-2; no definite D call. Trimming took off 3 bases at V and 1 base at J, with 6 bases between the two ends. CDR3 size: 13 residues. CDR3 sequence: CASSFGHNYGYTF. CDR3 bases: TGTGCCAGCAGTTTCGGGCATAACTATGGCTACACCTTC.

CDR3 in DNA: TGTGCCAGCTCACCACTGGTGGGGCACGAATCTCATGGCTACACCTTC. It specifies CASSPLVGHESHGYTF. The rearrangement joins TRBV18 to TRBJ1-2; possibly TRBD1 for D (5 bases). V gave up 1 base and J gave up 6 bases, with 18 bases separating them. The germline V gene has CDR1 KGHSH and CDR2 LQKENI. The CDR3 totals 16 residues.

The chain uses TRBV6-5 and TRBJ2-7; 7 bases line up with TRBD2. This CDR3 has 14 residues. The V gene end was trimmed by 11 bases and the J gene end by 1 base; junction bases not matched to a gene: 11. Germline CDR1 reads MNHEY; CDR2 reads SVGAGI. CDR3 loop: CAAGLGGASYEQYF. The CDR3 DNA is TGTGCCGCCGGTCTGGGAGGGGCTTCCTACGAGCAGTACTTC.

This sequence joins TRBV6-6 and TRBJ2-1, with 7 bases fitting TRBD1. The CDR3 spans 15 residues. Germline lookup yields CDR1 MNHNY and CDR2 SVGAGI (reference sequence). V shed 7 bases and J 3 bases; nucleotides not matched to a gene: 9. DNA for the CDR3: TGTGCCAGCACTCGGGGACAGAGGAACTACAATGAGCAGTTCTTC. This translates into CASTRGQRNYNEQFF.

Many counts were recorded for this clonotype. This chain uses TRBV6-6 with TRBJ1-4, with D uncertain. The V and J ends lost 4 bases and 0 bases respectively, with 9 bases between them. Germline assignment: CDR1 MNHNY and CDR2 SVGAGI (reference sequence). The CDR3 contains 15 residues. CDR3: CASSWAATTNEKLFF. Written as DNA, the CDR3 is TGTGCCAGCAGTTGGGCGGCGACAACTAATGAAAAACTGTTTTTT.

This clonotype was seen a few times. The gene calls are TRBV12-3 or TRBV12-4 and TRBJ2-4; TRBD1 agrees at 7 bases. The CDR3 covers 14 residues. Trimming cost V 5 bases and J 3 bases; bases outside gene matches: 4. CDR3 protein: CASSPRTGKNIQYF. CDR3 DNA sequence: TGTGCCAGCAGTCCGCGGACAGGCAAAAACATTCAGTACTTC.

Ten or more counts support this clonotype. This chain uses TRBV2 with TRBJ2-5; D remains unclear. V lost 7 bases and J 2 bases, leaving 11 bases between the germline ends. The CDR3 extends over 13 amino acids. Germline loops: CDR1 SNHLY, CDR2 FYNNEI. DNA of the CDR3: TGTGCCAGCAATCACGAAGGTCAAGAGACCCAGTACTTC. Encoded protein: CASNHEGQETQYF. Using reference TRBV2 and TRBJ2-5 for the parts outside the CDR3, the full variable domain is EPEVTQTPSHQVTQMGQEVILRCVPISNHLYFYWYRQILGQKVEFLVSFYNNEISEKSEIFDDQFSVERPDGSNFTLKIRSTKLEDSAMYFCASNHEGQETQYFGPGTRLLVL.

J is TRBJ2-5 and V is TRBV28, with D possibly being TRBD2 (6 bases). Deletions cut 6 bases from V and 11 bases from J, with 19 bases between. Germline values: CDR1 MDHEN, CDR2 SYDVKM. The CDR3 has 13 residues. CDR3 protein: CASSYITSSEQYF. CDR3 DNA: TGTGCCAGCAGCTACATTACTAGCAGTGAACAGTACTTC.